One and the same sample provided the 10 T cell receptor beta chains below, sequenced in a study of shared clonotypes between healthy human individuals. Positive CCR7 selection of CD45RO-negative cells yielded the naive CD8 cells, and terminally differentiated effector memory CD45RA+ cells were excluded. The table came from immunoSEQ multiplex PCR; TCRdb's copy has only in-frame clones and leaves some out. The sample carries roughly 2,000,000 clones, roughly 93% recorded once. Sequencing was performed on naive CD8+ T cells from PBMCs. All receptors come from a man between 18 and 29 years old in good health. Some clones in this sample may be carry-over from other donors' samples.

The chain links TRBV23-1 to TRBJ1-5, with TRBD1 matching over 8 bases. TRBV23-1 is reported as an ORF; its role is uncertain. The CDR3 runs to 15 residues. Unmatched junction bases numbered 8, after V lost 4 bases and J lost 6 bases. The CDR3 is CASSPPTGVSQPQHF. The CDR3, as DNA: TGCGCCAGCAGTCCCCCGACAGGGGTTAGTCAGCCCCAGCATTTT.

V usage is TRBV9 and J usage is TRBJ2-2; D may be TRBD1 (5 bases). This CDR3 is 17 amino acids long. CDR1 SGDLS and CDR2 YYNGEE come from the germline V gene. Trimming pared 5 bases from V and 1 base from J, leaving 18 bases between. In nucleotides, the CDR3 is TGTGCCAGCAGTAGGGGTCATTCCGCGCTGAACACCGGGGAGCTGTTTTTT. This gives the protein CASSRGHSALNTGELFF.

This rearrangement joins TRBV7-9 to TRBJ2-7, with 7 bases lining up with TRBD2. The CDR3 is made up of 13 amino acids. From germline, CDR1 is SEHNR and CDR2 FQNEAQ (reference sequence). Trimming removed 4 bases from V and 2 bases from J; junction bases left unmatched: 2. This CDR3 reads CASSWTSTYEQYF. In DNA, the CDR3 is TGTGCCAGCAGCTGGACTAGTACCTACGAGCAGTACTTC.

Note on this clone: The sample has other DNA sequences that encode this CDR3 too. This chain links TRBV11-2 with TRBJ2-7; D remains unclear. The length of the CDR3 is 13 residues. V lost 1 base, J lost 4 bases, and 8 bases lay in between. The V gene's germline CDR1 is SGHAT and CDR2 FQNNGV. The CDR3 loop is CASSLGPSYEQYF. The CDR3 coding sequence is TGTGCCAGCAGCTTAGGCCCTAGTTACGAGCAGTACTTC.

About this clone itself: Other DNA sequences in the same sample also yield this CDR3. The chain links TRBV27 to TRBJ2-2; D remains ambiguous. V lost 2 bases, J lost 3 bases, and 4 bases lay in between. Per the germline V gene, CDR1 is MNHEY and CDR2 is SMNVEV (reference sequence). The CDR3 length is 13 residues. The CDR3 DNA reads as TGTGCCAGCAGTTTACCGTACACCGGGGAGCTGTTTTTT. It specifies CASSLPYTGELFF.

The chain joins TRBV11-2 to TRBJ2-5, with 14 nucleotides matching TRBD2. After removal of 1 base from V and 7 bases from J, the junction contained 5 bases not matched to a gene. Germline loops: CDR1 SGHAT, CDR2 FQNNGV. The CDR3 has 16 amino acids. CDR3 sequence reads: CASSLGLAGGPMTQYF. CDR3 coding DNA: TGTGCCAGCAGCTTAGGACTAGCGGGAGGGCCGATGACCCAGTACTTC.

This rearrangement joins TRBV10-3 to TRBJ1-2; TRBD1 is a possible D gene (5 bases). The CDR3 consists of 12 residues. V lost 4 bases and J 8 bases, leaving 11 bases between the germline ends. Germline V gene sequence: CDR1 ENHRY, CDR2 SYGVKD. The CDR3 reads CAISGGTAGYTF. The CDR3 region has the DNA TGTGCCATCAGTGGCGGGACTGCCGGCTACACCTTC.

The chain employs TRBV4-1 and TRBJ1-1, with a weak D call TRBD1 (5 bases). The CDR3 loop spans 15 amino acids. Looked up from germline, CDR1 is MGHRA and CDR2 is YSYEKL. The V end was cut by 1 base, the J end by 4 bases, with 13 bases between. CDR3 coding DNA: TGCGCCAGCAGCCAAGTGGGGGGGGTGGCCACTGAAGCTTTCTTT. This sequence encodes CASSQVGGVATEAFF.

The rearrangement links TRBV27 to TRBJ1-2; D possibly corresponds to TRBD1 (6 bases). Germline loops: CDR1 MNHEY, CDR2 SMNVEV (reference sequence). The CDR3 has 15 residues. V was pared by 0 bases and J by 2 bases, with 10 bases between. This CDR3 reads CASSLSPQGNYGYTF. CDR3 in DNA: TGTGCCAGCAGTTTATCCCCCCAGGGGAACTATGGCTACACCTTC.

This chain uses TRBV6-6 with TRBJ1-2; D is ambiguous. The CDR3 loop spans 12 amino acids. V was trimmed by 11 bases and J by 2 bases, leaving 12 bases between them. CDR1 and CDR2 from the germline V gene are MNHNY and SVGAGI (reference sequence). The CDR3 reads CAGTGSNYGYTF. The CDR3 DNA is TGTGCCGGTACGGGTTCAAACTATGGCTACACCTTC.